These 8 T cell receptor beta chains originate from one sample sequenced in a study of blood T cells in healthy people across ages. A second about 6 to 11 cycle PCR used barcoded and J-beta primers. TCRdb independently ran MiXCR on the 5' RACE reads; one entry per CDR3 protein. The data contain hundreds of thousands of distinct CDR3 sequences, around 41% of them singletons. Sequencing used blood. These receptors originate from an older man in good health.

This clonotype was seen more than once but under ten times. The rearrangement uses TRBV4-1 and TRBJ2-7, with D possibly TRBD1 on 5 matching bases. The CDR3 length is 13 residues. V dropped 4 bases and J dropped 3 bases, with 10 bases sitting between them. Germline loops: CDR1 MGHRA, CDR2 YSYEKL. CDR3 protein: CASSPDRNYEQYF. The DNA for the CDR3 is TGCGCCAGCAGCCCCGACAGAAACTACGAGCAGTACTTC.

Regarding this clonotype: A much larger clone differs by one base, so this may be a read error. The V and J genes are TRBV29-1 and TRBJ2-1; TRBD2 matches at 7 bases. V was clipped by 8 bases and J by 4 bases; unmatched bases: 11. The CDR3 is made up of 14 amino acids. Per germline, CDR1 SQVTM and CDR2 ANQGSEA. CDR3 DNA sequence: TGCAGCTCTAGGGGAGGGCCTCTGTACAATGAGCAGTTCTTC. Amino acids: CSSRGGPLYNEQFF.

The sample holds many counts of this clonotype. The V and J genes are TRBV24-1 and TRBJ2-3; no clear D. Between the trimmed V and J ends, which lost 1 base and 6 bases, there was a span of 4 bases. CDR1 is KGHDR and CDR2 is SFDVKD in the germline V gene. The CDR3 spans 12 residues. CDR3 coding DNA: TGTGCCACCAGTGATTTCGGGGATACGCAGTATTTT. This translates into CATSDFGDTQYF.

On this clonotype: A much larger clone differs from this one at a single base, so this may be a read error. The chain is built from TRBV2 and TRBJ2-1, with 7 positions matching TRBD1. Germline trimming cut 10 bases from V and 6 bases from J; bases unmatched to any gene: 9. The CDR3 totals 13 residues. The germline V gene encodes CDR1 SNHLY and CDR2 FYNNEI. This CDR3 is CANNPGQSNEQFF. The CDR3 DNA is TGTGCCAACAACCCGGGACAGTCCAATGAGCAGTTCTTC.

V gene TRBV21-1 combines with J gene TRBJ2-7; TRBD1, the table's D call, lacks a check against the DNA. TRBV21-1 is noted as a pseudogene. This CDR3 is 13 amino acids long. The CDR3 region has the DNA TGTGCCAGCAACCCAACAGGGCTAGTGGCCCAGTACTTC. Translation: CASNPTGLVAQYF.

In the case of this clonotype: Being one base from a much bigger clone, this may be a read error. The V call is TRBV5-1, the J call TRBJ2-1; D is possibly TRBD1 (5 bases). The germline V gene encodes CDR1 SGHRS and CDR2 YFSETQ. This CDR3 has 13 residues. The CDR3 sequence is CTSSTGLYNEQFF. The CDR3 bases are TGCACCAGCAGTACAGGTCTGTACAATGAGCAGTTCTTC.

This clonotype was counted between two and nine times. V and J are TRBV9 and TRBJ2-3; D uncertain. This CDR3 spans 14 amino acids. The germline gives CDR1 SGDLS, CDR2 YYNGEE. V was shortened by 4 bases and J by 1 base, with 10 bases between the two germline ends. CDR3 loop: CASSTESGTDTQYF. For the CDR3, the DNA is TGTGCCAGCAGCACCGAAAGCGGCACAGATACGCAGTATTTT.

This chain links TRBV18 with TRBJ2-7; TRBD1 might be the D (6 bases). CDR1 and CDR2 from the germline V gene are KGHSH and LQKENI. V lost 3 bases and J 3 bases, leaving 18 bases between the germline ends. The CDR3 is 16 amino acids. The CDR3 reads CASSPVGQGSVYEQYF. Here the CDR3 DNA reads TGTGCCAGCTCACCCGTTGGGCAGGGGTCCGTCTACGAGCAGTACTTC.